The T cell receptor (beta chain) described here comes from a study of blood T cell repertoires in COVID-19. Per the original methods: Reference gene primer amplification gave nucleated cell count estimates. Repertoires were generated with immunoSEQ multiplex PCR, while TCRdb's copy carries only in-frame clones and drops some. The V and J calls and clone size come from that table; D and trimming were worked out from the DNA. The sample has 170,000 or so clones, 85% to 90% seen once. Per germline, CDR1 MNHEY and CDR2 SVGAGI. After removal of 5 bases from V and 1 base from J, the junction contained 4 bases not matched to a gene. There are 15 residues in the CDR3.

This receptor was obtained from a woman aged 18-29 years who had recovered from COVID-19. The chain carries TRBV6-5 and TRBJ2-3; 9 nucleotides match TRBD1. Source material: peripheral blood. In DNA, the CDR3 is TGTGCCAGCAGTACGGGGGACAGGGGCACAGATACGCAGTATTTT. Translation: CASSTGDRGTDTQYF.